The 29 T cell receptor beta chains below come from one sample, sequenced in a study of blood T cells in healthy people across ages. Through a sample-barcoded 5' primer and a J-beta primer mix, a second PCR was run for about 7 to 12 cycles. TCRdb re-analysed the 5' RACE reads in MiXCR, keeping a single row per CDR3 protein. The sample includes hundreds of thousands of distinct CDR3 sequences, 52% of them seen just once. Sequencing input: blood. These receptors were collected from a woman of 80 years or more in good health.

In its sample, this clonotype was seen once. With a much larger clone just one base away, this may be a read error. V gene TRBV2 combines with J gene TRBJ2-1; TRBD2 matches 7 bases. This CDR3 comprises 13 residues. Germline values: CDR1 SNHLY, CDR2 FYNNEI. The CDR3 DNA reads TGTGCCAGCGGTGATCCCCAGCGGGAAACGCAGTTCTTC. It codes for CASGDPQRETQFF.

The genes are TRBV7-9 and TRBJ1-4; a possible D gene is TRBD1 (5 bases). The CDR3 has 15 residues. Germline CDR1 reads SEHNR; CDR2 reads FQNEAQ (reference sequence). Trimming took 5 bases from V and 3 from J, leaving 13 bases between them. The CDR3 nucleotides are TGTGCCAGCAGCGTGAGACAGCCGGCTAATGAAAAACTGTTTTTT. Protein: CASSVRQPANEKLFF. The variable domain in full, with the rest retrieved from reference TRBV7-9 and TRBJ1-4, is DTGVSQNPRHKITKRGQNVTFRCDPISEHNRLYWYRQTLGQGPEFLTYFQNEAQLEKSRLLSDRFSAERPKGSFSTLEIQRTEQGDSAMYLCASSVRQPANEKLFFGSGTQLSVL.

With respect to this clonotype: A much larger clone is a single base away; this may be a read error. V is TRBV5-1 and J is TRBJ2-2; tentative D call: TRBD1 (6 bases). The CDR3 consists of 15 residues. V was trimmed by 2 bases and J by 3 bases, leaving 11 bases between them. Per germline, CDR1 SGHRS and CDR2 YFSETQ. The CDR3 loop is CASSFKQGHTGELFF. CDR3 in DNA: TGCGCCAGCAGCTTTAAACAGGGACACACCGGGGAGCTGTTTTTT.

The chain couples TRBV28 to TRBJ2-5; 9 nucleotides line up with TRBD1. After removal of 2 bases from V and 11 bases from J, the junction contained 12 bases not matched to a gene. CDR1 is MDHEN, CDR2 SYDVKM, per germline. The CDR3 has 15 amino acids. The CDR3 DNA sequence: TGTGCCAGCAGTTTACCGGGACAGGGTTTCGGAGAGCAGTACTTC. Protein: CASSLPGQGFGEQYF.

The CDR3 sequence is CASSEGQGGNNEQFF. The CDR3 nucleotides are TGTGCCAGCAGTGAGGGCCAGGGGGGAAACAATGAGCAGTTCTTC. This rearrangement joins TRBV6-4 to TRBJ2-1; tentative D call: TRBD1 (7 bases). The CDR3 runs 15 residues. The V gene lost 3 bases and the J gene lost 5 bases, with 14 bases spanning the gap. Per germline, CDR1 MRHNA and CDR2 SNTAGT.

In regard to this clonotype: A much larger clonotype is one base distant, so this may be a read error. The genes are TRBV11-2 and TRBJ2-6; D unresolved. The CDR3 has 16 amino acids. CDR1 and CDR2 (germline): SGHAT, FQNNGV. CDR3 protein: CASSRLARSGTNVLTF. The CDR3 DNA reads TGTGCCAGCAGCCGATTGGCTCGCTCTGGGACCAACGTCCTGACTTTC.

This clonotype was detected a few times. The chain couples TRBV5-1 to TRBJ1-6; tentative D call: TRBD1 (5 bases). This CDR3 spans 15 amino acids. Looked up from germline, CDR1 is SGHRS and CDR2 is YFSETQ. V was clipped by 1 base and J by 7 bases, with 12 bases between them. CDR3 protein: CASSLKETANSPLHF. CDR3 coding DNA: TGCGCCAGCAGCTTGAAGGAGACAGCCAATTCACCCCTCCACTTT.

The genes are TRBV12-3 or TRBV12-4 and TRBJ2-7, with TRBD1 matching 11 bases. The CDR3 has 15 amino acids. V lost 5 bases to trimming and J lost 7 bases; unmatched junction nucleotides: 10. The CDR3 coding sequence is TGTGCCAGCAGTCGCAGGACAGGGGGCGGGGATGAGCAGTACTTC. Residues: CASSRRTGGGDEQYF.

V and J are TRBV30 and TRBJ1-2; 8 nucleotides match TRBD1. The CDR3 is made up of 13 amino acids. Germline V gene sequence: CDR1 GTSNPN, CDR2 SVGIG (reference sequence). V lost 4 bases to trimming and J lost 6 bases; unmatched junction nucleotides: 7. The CDR3 loop is CAWISTGAHGYTF. The CDR3 DNA follows: TGTGCCTGGATCTCGACAGGGGCCCATGGCTACACCTTC.

V is TRBV21-1 and J is TRBJ2-7; the table's TRBD2 call for D was not verified on the DNA. TRBV21-1 counts as a pseudogene. The CDR3 is made up of 20 amino acids. The CDR3 spells CASSKGPRQRNTLGHYEQYF. The CDR3 coding sequence is TGTGCCAGCAGCAAAGGCCCTAGACAGCGGAACACCCTAGGACACTACGAGCAGTACTTC.

The chain couples TRBV20-1 to TRBJ2-5, with D maybe TRBD2 (5 bases). Looked up from germline, CDR1 is DFQATT and CDR2 is SNEGSKA (reference sequence). The length of the CDR3 is 18 residues. Trimming pared 0 bases from V and 1 base from J, leaving 21 bases between. The CDR3 DNA sequence: TGCAGTGCTAGAGATCCCAGCGGAGGTGTGACACTCCAAGAGACCCAGTACTTC. This sequence encodes CSARDPSGGVTLQETQYF.

With regard to this clonotype: Given a much more abundant clone one base away, this may be a read error. The V and J genes are TRBV20-1 and TRBJ2-1; 11 bases agree with TRBD2. The J call is uncertain, as TRBJ2-7 better fits the DNA end. Germline-derived CDR1 and CDR2 are DFQATT and SNEGSKA (reference sequence). The CDR3 sequence is 14 residues long. The CDR3 protein is CSYSGGAFYNEQYF. The CDR3 DNA sequence: TGCAGTTATAGCGGGGGGGCCTTCTACAATGAGCAGTACTTC.

This clonotype was counted many times. The chain joins TRBV28 to TRBJ2-1; tentative D call: TRBD2 (5 bases). Trimming cost V 5 bases and J 7 bases, with 18 bases left between them. The CDR3 covers 15 residues. Germline V gives CDR1 MDHEN, CDR2 SYDVKM. For the CDR3, the DNA is TGTGCCAGCAGTCCCCACTCGGGGATTTGGAATGAGCAGTTCTTC. Its protein is CASSPHSGIWNEQFF.

The V and J genes are TRBV29-1 and TRBJ1-2; D not resolved. V lost 5 bases to trimming and J lost 8 bases, with 6 bases between them. The CDR3 sequence is 9 residues long. From germline, CDR1 is SQVTM and CDR2 ANQGSEA. The CDR3 spells CSVQEGYTF. In DNA form, the CDR3 reads TGCAGCGTTCAGGAAGGCTACACCTTC.

The chain has TRBV7-8 and TRBJ2-5; 8 nucleotides line up with TRBD1. Germline assignment: CDR1 SGHVS and CDR2 FQNEAQ. V dropped 1 base and J dropped 4; count of bases not matched to a gene: 8. This CDR3 spans 16 amino acids. Here the CDR3 DNA reads TGTGCCAGCAGCTTAGAACGACAGGGGTGGGCAGAGACCCAGTACTTC. Translation: CASSLERQGWAETQYF.

CDR3 nucleotide sequence: TGCGCCAGCAGTGCGACTAGCCGTCAGGAGACCCAGTACTTC. Translation: CASSATSRQETQYF. The rearrangement links TRBV10-2 to TRBJ2-7; TRBD2 matches at 7 bases. The J call may be wrong; the DNA end is better matched by TRBJ2-5. Germline CDR1 WSHSY, CDR2 SAAADI. The CDR3 is made up of 14 amino acids.

This clonotype showed up just once. The J gene is TRBJ2-1, the V gene TRBV29-1; D is undetermined. The CDR3 totals 10 residues. V dropped 4 bases and J dropped 10 bases, with 8 bases sitting between them. CDR1 SQVTM and CDR2 ANQGSEA come from the germline V gene. The CDR3 spells CSVGVREQFF. For the CDR3, the DNA is TGCAGCGTTGGTGTTCGGGAGCAGTTCTTC.

The chain links TRBV4-3 to TRBJ2-3, with D perhaps TRBD2 (5 bases). This CDR3 is built from 14 residues. CDR1 LGHNA and CDR2 YSLEER come from the germline V gene. Trimming cost V 1 base and J 5 bases, with 10 bases left between them. In DNA form, the CDR3 reads TGCGCCAGCAGCCAAGTTCTAGCTCAAGATACGCAGTATTTT. Translating it yields CASSQVLAQDTQYF.

V usage is TRBV2 and J usage is TRBJ1-4; possible D gene TRBD1, 6 bases. CDR1 is SNHLY and CDR2 is FYNNEI in the germline V gene. V gave up 7 bases and J gave up 3 bases, with 15 bases separating them. The CDR3 spans 15 residues. CDR3: CASKNRESSNEKLFF. The CDR3 DNA reads as TGTGCCAGCAAAAACAGGGAGAGTTCTAATGAAAAACTGTTTTTT.

This clonotype was observed a handful of times. V and J are TRBV7-9 and TRBJ1-4; 7 bases align to TRBD1. The CDR3 covers 15 residues. The J segment lost 2 bases and the V segment lost 5 bases, leaving 5 bases of the junction unmatched. Germline V gene lookup returns CDR1 SEHNR and CDR2 FQNEAQ (reference sequence). CDR3 loop: CASSTSGGTNEKLFF. DNA of the CDR3: TGTGCCAGCAGCACCTCAGGGGGGACTAATGAAAAACTGTTTTTT. Full variable domain (outside the CDR3, taken from reference TRBV7-9 and TRBJ1-4): DTGVSQNPRHKITKRGQNVTFRCDPISEHNRLYWYRQTLGQGPEFLTYFQNEAQLEKSRLLSDRFSAERPKGSFSTLEIQRTEQGDSAMYLCASSTSGGTNEKLFFGSGTQLSVL.

The chain combines TRBV20-1 with TRBJ2-1; D call uncertain. The CDR3 spans 11 residues. CDR1 and CDR2 (germline): DFQATT, SNEGSKA (reference sequence). V was cut by 6 bases and J by 6 bases, with 9 bases left in between. CDR3 in amino acids: CSAPKANEQFF. The CDR3 DNA reads TGCAGTGCGCCGAAGGCCAATGAGCAGTTCTTC.

V usage is TRBV6-6 and J usage is TRBJ2-1; the match to TRBD2 covers 8 bases. Germline V CDR1 and CDR2: MNHNY, SVGAGI (reference sequence). V gave up 6 bases and J gave up 2 bases; unmatched junction bases: 12. CDR3 size: 17 residues. The CDR3 region is CASRPTNQRETYNEQFF. Written as DNA, the CDR3 is TGTGCCAGCAGGCCGACTAATCAGCGGGAGACCTACAATGAGCAGTTCTTC.

This chain connects TRBV7-9 to TRBJ2-5; the D is unclear. CDR1 is SEHNR, CDR2 FQNEAQ, per germline (reference sequence). Trimming took off 5 bases at V and 1 base at J, with 11 bases between the two ends. The CDR3 covers 14 residues. CDR3 amino acids: CASSPRRSQETQYF. DNA for the CDR3: TGTGCCAGCAGCCCCCGGAGAAGCCAAGAGACCCAGTACTTC.

This clonotype was counted many times. V is TRBV20-1 and J is TRBJ2-7; 9 bases are a match to TRBD2. CDR1 DFQATT and CDR2 SNEGSKA come from the germline V gene (reference sequence). The junction had 5 bases not matched to a gene; V was cut back by 1 base and J by 4 bases. The CDR3 consists of 14 residues. This chain's CDR3 is CSARVDSGSYEQYF. CDR3 DNA: TGCAGTGCTAGAGTAGATAGCGGGAGTTACGAGCAGTACTTC.

The CDR3 nucleotides read TGTGCCAGCAGCAACCCTCACCGGGACAGGGTCCACGAGCAGTACTTC. Its translation: CASSNPHRDRVHEQYF. This chain connects TRBV12-3 or TRBV12-4 to TRBJ2-7, with 9 positions matching TRBD1. V was clipped by 6 bases and J by 5 bases; unmatched bases: 14. This CDR3 has 16 residues.

This clonotype was found once. V usage is TRBV12-3 or TRBV12-4 and J usage is TRBJ2-3; no firm D call. The CDR3 length is 16 residues. Trimming removed 5 bases from V and 4 bases from J, with 19 bases in between. CDR3 in DNA: TGTGCCAGCAGTATCCGCCGGCAGGTGCGAGCAGATACGCAGTATTTT. Its translation is CASSIRRQVRADTQYF.

The CDR3 is CASSTRTGFGSDTQYF. Here the CDR3 DNA reads TGTGCCAGCAGCACCCGAACAGGGTTCGGCTCCGATACGCAGTATTTT. This chain uses TRBV11-2 with TRBJ2-3, with a weak D call TRBD1 (6 bases). The CDR3 extends over 16 amino acids. Germline-derived CDR1 and CDR2 are SGHAT and FQNNGV. Trimming left V 5 bases short and J 6 bases short, with 21 bases between.

This clonotype was seen many times. The gene calls are TRBV3-1 and TRBJ2-3; D remains ambiguous. Looked up from germline, CDR1 is LGHDT and CDR2 is YNNKEL (reference sequence). Trimming removed 4 bases at V and 1 base at J, with 12 bases between. This CDR3 has 15 amino acids. This CDR3 is CASSPAAQGTDTQYF. The CDR3 region has the DNA TGTGCCAGCAGCCCCGCAGCCCAGGGCACAGATACGCAGTATTTT.

This clonotype qualifies as medium-sized. J is TRBJ2-3 and V is TRBV6-5; D unresolved. This CDR3 has 16 amino acids. The germline CDR1 and CDR2 sequences are MNHEY and SVGAGI. Trimming took off 5 bases at V and 2 bases at J, with 17 bases between the two ends. CDR3 in amino acids: CASSPGPDTHTDTQYF. The CDR3, as DNA: TGTGCCAGCAGTCCTGGGCCGGATACCCACACAGATACGCAGTATTTT.